This paragraph covers one T cell receptor (beta chain) sequence. The trim removed 5 bases at V and 4 bases at J, leaving 4 bases unmatched. Germline loops: CDR1 PRHDT, CDR2 FYEKMQ (reference sequence). This CDR3 region has 14 residues. Only in-frame clones appear in the TCRdb table, and some are missing; sequencing was by immunoSEQ multiplex PCR. The sample records approximately 480,000 clones, roughly 87% being singletons. This record belongs to a study of blood T cell repertoires in COVID-19. The sequenced sample consisted of peripheral blood. This chain connects TRBV13 to TRBJ2-3; 9 nucleotides align to TRBD2. This TCR was recovered from a man aged 18 to 30 with COVID-19, enrolled during active disease. The CDR3 DNA follows: TGTGCCAGCAGCAACCGACTAGCGGCAGATACGCAGTATTTT. Amino acid sequence: CASSNRLAADTQYF. Full variable domain (missing parts from reference TRBV13 and TRBJ2-3): AAGVIQSPRHLIKEKRETATLKCYPIPRHDTVYWYQQGPGQDPQFLISFYEKMQSDKGSIPDRFSAQQFSDYHSELNMSSLELGDSALYFCASSNRLAADTQYFGPGTRLTVL.